This record looks at one TCR beta chain sequence and its context. This CDR3 spans 13 amino acids. The trim removed 6 bases at V and 3 bases at J, leaving 3 bases unmatched. Germline V gene lookup returns CDR1 ENHRY and CDR2 SYGVKD. The data derive from a study of OX40 agonist ivuxolimab in advanced cancers. The assay was immunoSEQ multiplex PCR, and TCRdb's table has in-frame clones only and misses some. This sample yields about 93,000 clones, of which roughly 94% are seen a single time; around 0.5% belongs to the top ten. The sequencing here drew on CD4+ or CD8+ T cells sorted from blood, taken in a trial of the OX40 agonist ivuxolimab. This chain uses TRBV10-3 with TRBJ2-5, with 8 bases fitting TRBD1. The receptor was isolated from an adult with an advanced solid tumor such as melanoma, head and neck, liver or kidney cancer. This CDR3 is CAISRGQEETQYF. The DNA of the CDR3 is TGTGCCATCAGCAGGGGGCAGGAAGAGACCCAGTACTTC.